This T cell receptor (beta chain) was identified during a study of PD-L1 blockade in urothelial cancer. Study details: The researchers analyzed blood 3 weeks (second dose) and 6 weeks after treatment start.

On this clone: The antigen is undetermined.

V lost 0 bases and J lost 7; bases outside the gene matches: 6. Germline CDR1 is SGHAT and CDR2 is FQNNGV. CDR3 length: 16 residues. Study-level findings and limits: Tumor-associated blood clones were expanded more by durable-benefit patients at 3 weeks.

A spike-in of synthetic TCR analog templates was added to each PCR. Method: immunoSEQ multiplex PCR; TCRdb's copy keeps in-frame clones and lacks some. The table shows about 20,000 clones, with around 88% occurring only once. The sample consisted of PBMCs, taken around atezolizumab (anti-PD-L1) treatment. This sequence was found in a man between 45 and 60 years old with urothelial cancer. This rearrangement joins TRBV11-2 to TRBJ2-1; 10 bases line up with TRBD2. The CDR3 nucleotides read TGTGCCAGCAGCTTAGAATTAGCGGGGGGAGTTAATGAGCAGTTCTTC. It specifies CASSLELAGGVNEQFF.